The rows below give T cell receptor beta chains drawn from one sample of a study of T cell responses to AZD1222 COVID-19 vaccine. Using immunoSEQ multiplex PCR, the repertoire was profiled, and TCRdb retains in-frame clones only, with some absent. The repertoire has 110,000 to 150,000 clones, more than 85% of them found once; the top ten carry under 10%. The sample was peripheral blood, taken on day 0 of AZD1222 vaccination. These receptors came from an adult in good health. The CDR3 runs from the conserved cysteine through the conserved F or W. The D gene is left open where the match is weak. Rows give clone size only sometimes, using once, few, many, or a class for an expanded clone.

j_gene,d_gene,abundance,v_gene,CDR3nt,CDR3aa
TRBJ1-1,-,-,TRBV6-5,TGTGCCAGCAGCTTAGGCCTCACTGAAGCTTTCTTT,CASSLGLTEAFF
TRBJ1-1,-,medium-sized,TRBV4-3,TGCGCCAGCAGCCACACAGAGAACACTGAAGCTTTCTTT,CASSHTENTEAFF
TRBJ2-2,-,-,TRBV6-7,TGTGCCAGCAGTTACCCCCCCGCTGGCAGGGACACCGGGGAGCTGTTTTTT,CASSYPPAGRDTGELFF
TRBJ1-2,TRBD1,-,TRBV6-1,TGTGCCAGCAGTGGACCTCAGACAGGGAGTAACTATGGCTACACCTTC,CASSGPQTGSNYGYTF
TRBJ2-7,-,-,TRBV27,TGTGCCAGCAGTTTGACCTGGGGCTACGAGCAGTACTTC,CASSLTWGYEQYF
TRBJ2-5,TRBD1,-,TRBV11-1,TGTGCCAGCAGCCCGGGACAGGGGGAAGAGACCCAGTACTTC,CASSPGQGEETQYF
TRBJ1-1,TRBD1,-,TRBV10-2,TGCGCCAGCAGGCCAGGGGGCACTGAAGCTTTCTTT,CASRPGGTEAFF
TRBJ1-2,-,-,TRBV5-4,TGTGCCAGCAGCCCCTACGGTTCAGACGCATATGGCTACACCTTC,CASSPYGSDAYGYTF
TRBJ2-7,-,-,TRBV6-2/TRBV6-3,TGTGCCAGCAGCGCTTCCACTCAGGGTGTTTACGAGCAGTACTTC,CASSASTQGVYEQYF
TRBJ2-2,TRBD2,-,TRBV6-4,TGTGCCAGCAGTGAATCTGAGCGGGAGACCGGGGAGCTGTTTTTT,CASSESERETGELFF
TRBJ1-4,-,-,TRBV30,TGTGCCAGCCCCGGGACGGTGAATGAAAAACTGTTTTTT,CASPGTVNEKLFF
TRBJ1-2,-,-,TRBV6-5,TGTGCCAGCAGTTACCGACAGGTCCCGCGCGATGGCTACACCTTC,CASSYRQVPRDGYTF
TRBJ2-1,TRBD2,-,TRBV30,TGTGCCTGGTCCCGAGGACTAGCGGGGGGGAATGAGCAGTTCTTC,CAWSRGLAGGNEQFF
TRBJ2-7,-,-,TRBV5-6,TGTGCCAGCAGCTCAGACCGCCAAAGGTTTCACGAGCAGTACTTC,CASSSDRQRFHEQYF
TRBJ2-2,TRBD2,-,TRBV7-6,TGTGCCAGCAGCTTATCCTCGACTAGCGTAACCGGGGAGCTGTTTTTT,CASSLSSTSVTGELFF
TRBJ2-2,-,-,TRBV7-9,TGTGCCAGCAGCTCCGTCCCGACTTCGTATACCACCGGGGAGCTGTTTTTT,CASSSVPTSYTTGELFF
TRBJ2-3,-,-,TRBV3-1/TRBV3-2,TGTGCCAGCAGCCGAGGGGCCTCCACAGATACGCAGTATTTT,CASSRGASTDTQYF
TRBJ2-3,TRBD2,-,TRBV29-1,TGCAGCGTTGAAAGGCTAGCGGGGGGCACAGATACGCAGTATTTT,CSVERLAGGTDTQYF
TRBJ1-5,-,-,TRBV30,TGTGCCTGGTCCGGACAGATCAATCAGCCCCAGCATTTT,CAWSGQINQPQHF
TRBJ2-3,-,-,TRBV6-5,TGTGCCAGCAGTCTGATGACAAACACAGATACGCAGTATTTT,CASSLMTNTDTQYF
TRBJ2-2,-,-,TRBV7-8,TGTGCCAGCAGCTTATTAGTCAGAATTAACACCGGGGAGCTGTTTTTT,CASSLLVRINTGELFF
TRBJ2-7,-,-,TRBV7-9,TGTGCCAGCAGCTTAGTTGGGGTCCACCACGAGCAGTACTTC,CASSLVGVHHEQYF
TRBJ1-4,-,-,TRBV20-1,TGCAGTGCTAGTACATCAACTAATGAAAAACTGTTTTTT,CSASTSTNEKLFF
TRBJ2-4,-,-,TRBV12-3/TRBV12-4,TGTGCCAGCAGTTGGGGTGCCAAAAACATTCAGTACTTC,CASSWGAKNIQYF
TRBJ1-2,TRBD1,-,TRBV19,TGTGCCAGTAGTGTTACGACAGGGCCACTCTACACCTTC,CASSVTTGPLYTF
TRBJ2-5,-,-,TRBV7-6,TGTGCCAGCAGCCCTACCCACCGCGTGGAGACCCAGTACTTC,CASSPTHRVETQYF
TRBJ1-2,-,-,TRBV6-5,TGTGCCAGCAGCAGATTACAGGGAACGAGAGGCTACACCTTC,CASSRLQGTRGYTF
TRBJ2-1,-,-,TRBV28,TGTGCCAGCAGTTTGCCCCTCGGTGCTTACAATGAGCAGTTCTTC,CASSLPLGAYNEQFF
TRBJ2-3,-,-,TRBV6-5,TGTGCCAGCCTCTCTAACGCAGATACGCAGTATTTT,CASLSNADTQYF
TRBJ1-1,-,once,TRBV19,TGTGCCAGTAGTAAGCCCGGGACATGGGACACTGAAGCTTTCTTT,CASSKPGTWDTEAFF
TRBJ1-2,-,-,TRBV6-2/TRBV6-3,TGTGCCAGCAGTCGGGGGGCCTCCGATGGCTACACCTTC,CASSRGASDGYTF
TRBJ1-5,-,-,TRBV30,TGTGCCTGGGCGCCCGGGGGAGGCAATCAGCCCCAGCATTTT,CAWAPGGGNQPQHF
TRBJ2-2,-,-,TRBV7-9,TGTGCCAGCAGCTTCTCCGGGACAATCACCGGGGAGCTGTTTTTT,CASSFSGTITGELFF
TRBJ2-2,TRBD1,-,TRBV7-9,TGTGCCAGCAGCTTAGGGACAGGGGATACCGGGGAGCTGTTTTTT,CASSLGTGDTGELFF
TRBJ2-2,TRBD2,-,TRBV2,TGTGCCAGCAGTACTTCTAGCGGGGGGTCCAACACCGGGGAGCTGTTTTTT,CASSTSSGGSNTGELFF
TRBJ2-7,-,-,TRBV2,TGTGCCAGCAGTGAAGGGGGGTACGAGCAGTACTTC,CASSEGGYEQYF
TRBJ2-1,-,-,TRBV12-3/TRBV12-4,TGTGCCAGCAGTTTAGGGAGGCACAATGAGCAGTTCTTC,CASSLGRHNEQFF
TRBJ1-2,-,-,TRBV5-1,TGCGCCAGCAGCTCCTCTCCAGGACAAGAGTATGGCTACACCTTC,CASSSSPGQEYGYTF
TRBJ1-6,-,-,TRBV11-2,TGTGCCAGCAGCAACCCGGGACACTATAATTCACCCCTCCACTTT,CASSNPGHYNSPLHF
TRBJ2-3,TRBD2,-,TRBV3-1/TRBV3-2,TGTGCCAGCAGCCTTACCGAGCGGGGGGCGGGGGATACGCAGTATTTT,CASSLTERGAGDTQYF
TRBJ2-7,-,few,TRBV2,TGTGCCAGCAGGCCCACAGGTTTAGACGCCGACGAGCAGTACTTC,CASRPTGLDADEQYF